The 10 T cell receptor beta chains in this list originate from one sample, sequenced in a study of T-cell reconstitution after alpha-beta-depleted transplantation in children. TCRbeta library construction was performed incorporating unique molecular identifiers. Via MiXCR, TCRdb re-called the PCR reads, giving one row per CDR3 protein. The sample has some 550,000 distinct CDR3 sequences; around 16% are singletons. Sequencing used PBMCs from the stem cell graft donor, obtained from the stem cell graft. These receptors were collected from a human donor who donated a stem cell graft to a child with acute lymphoblastic leukemia.

The V and J genes are TRBV18 and TRBJ2-1; 10 nucleotides align to TRBD2. The CDR3 is 21 amino acids. V trimming: 2 bases; J trimming: 6 bases; junction bases outside the gene matches: 22. The germline V gene encodes CDR1 KGHSH and CDR2 LQKENI. The DNA for the CDR3 is TGTGCCAGCTCACCAGCCTACCGGGGGGCCATGTCGAGCGGGAGGGCCAATGAGCAGTTCTTC. Translated, it gives CASSPAYRGAMSSGRANEQFF.

This clonotype occurred a few times. This chain uses TRBV9 with TRBJ2-3, with 8 bases lining up with TRBD1. The V segment lost 3 bases and the J segment 0 bases; nucleotides outside the gene matches: 6. The CDR3 runs to 16 residues. The germline V gene encodes CDR1 SGDLS and CDR2 YYNGEE. The CDR3 DNA reads as TGTGCCAGCAGCGCCAGACAGGGGTGGAGCACAGATACGCAGTATTTT. Translation gives CASSARQGWSTDTQYF.

The chain is built from TRBV29-1 and TRBJ2-7; a possible D gene is TRBD2 (6 bases). CDR1 and CDR2 from the germline V gene are SQVTM and ANQGSEA. The CDR3 loop spans 12 amino acids. Between the trimmed V and J ends, which lost 5 bases and 6 bases, there was a span of 14 bases. The CDR3: CSVPGLRGEQYF. The CDR3 DNA is TGCAGCGTTCCGGGACTTCGGGGCGAGCAGTACTTC.

The V gene is TRBV12-3 or TRBV12-4, the J gene TRBJ2-1, with TRBD2 as a possible D gene (6 bases). The CDR3 extends over 17 amino acids. The V end was cut by 5 bases, the J end by 0 bases, with 17 bases between. CDR3 sequence: CASSPYSGLISYNEQFF. The CDR3 coding sequence is TGTGCCAGCAGTCCCTATAGCGGCCTTATCTCCTACAATGAGCAGTTCTTC.

This clonotype was seen many times. The chain combines TRBV7-9 with TRBJ1-1; D is unresolved. Germline V gene lookup returns CDR1 SEHNR and CDR2 FQNEAQ (reference sequence). The CDR3 loop spans 15 amino acids. Between the trimmed V and J ends, which lost 2 bases and 0 bases, there was a span of 10 bases. CDR3 in DNA: TGTGCCAGCAGCTTAACGGCAGCCTTGAACACTGAAGCTTTCTTT. Encoded protein: CASSLTAALNTEAFF.

This clonotype turned up a few times. The chain links TRBV7-8 to TRBJ1-2; D gene unclear. CDR3 length equals 13 residues. Germline CDR1 is SGHVS and CDR2 is FQNEAQ. With 2 bases removed from V and 8 bases from J, the gap between germline ends came to 12 bases. The CDR3 region has the DNA TGTGCCAGCAGCTTAAGGGCTGGGAGAGGCTACACCTTC. It yields the protein CASSLRAGRGYTF.

This clonotype was observed at least ten times. J is TRBJ2-1 and V is TRBV2; 9 bases match TRBD2. There are 15 residues in the CDR3. V shed 11 bases and J 4 bases; nucleotides not matched to a gene: 12. Germline V gives CDR1 SNHLY, CDR2 FYNNEI. This chain's CDR3 is CAGILTSGTYNEQFF. Written as DNA, the CDR3 is TGTGCCGGGATCTTGACTAGCGGCACGTACAATGAGCAGTTCTTC. Complete variable domain (other parts from reference TRBV2 and TRBJ2-1): EPEVTQTPSHQVTQMGQEVILRCVPISNHLYFYWYRQILGQKVEFLVSFYNNEISEKSEIFDDQFSVERPDGSNFTLKIRSTKLEDSAMYFCAGILTSGTYNEQFFGPGTRLTVL.

V usage is TRBV7-3 and J usage is TRBJ1-1; perhaps TRBD1 as D (6 bases). The CDR3 covers 14 residues. The V gene's germline CDR1 is SGHTA and CDR2 FQGTGA. V was trimmed by 10 bases and J by 1 base, leaving 16 bases between them. The CDR3 spells CAIFARGWNTEAFF. In nucleotides, the CDR3 is TGTGCCATCTTTGCCAGGGGTTGGAACACTGAAGCTTTCTTT.

The table lists this clonotype with a few counts. This sequence joins TRBV12-3 or TRBV12-4 and TRBJ2-7; 9 bases line up with TRBD1. This CDR3 contains 16 residues. V shed 7 bases, J shed 4 bases, and the junction held 14 bases outside the gene matches. CDR3 DNA: TGTGCCAGCAATCCGAGTGGGGACAGGGTTCGATACGAGCAGTACTTC. Translated: CASNPSGDRVRYEQYF.

The rearrangement uses TRBV29-1 and TRBJ2-7; D not certain. The CDR3 has 12 amino acids. V was trimmed by 2 bases and J by 6 bases, leaving 11 bases between them. Germline lookup yields CDR1 SQVTM and CDR2 ANQGSEA. The CDR3: CSVESPSSEQYF. The CDR3 coding sequence is TGCAGCGTTGAATCCCCAAGCTCCGAGCAGTACTTC.